This T cell receptor beta chain was recovered during a study of beta chain features in type 1 diabetes. The wider study: Healthy donors and patients showed comparable age, gender and cell yields. Overall study results and limits: Moderate yet significant TCRB CDR3 shortening was seen in Type 1 diabetes patients in all four CD4+ subsets. Shorter templates might be favored by PCR, and equally so in patients and in controls.

Details on this clone: The target antigen is unknown.

CD45RO/CCR7/CD25/CD127/CD95/CD27 staining was used to isolate CD4+ naive, central memory, regulatory and stem cell-like memory cells by sorting. The junction had 8 bases not matched to a gene; V was cut back by 5 bases and J by 4 bases. The CDR3 runs to 15 residues. Germline values: CDR1 SQVTM, CDR2 ANQGSEA. All of the isolated RNA was reverse transcribed, so expressed TCRB transcripts were sequenced. Only in-frame clones appear in the TCRdb table, and some are missing; sequencing was by immunoSEQ multiplex PCR. The sample includes more than 250,000 clones, more than 13% seen only once; the top ten take more than 0.015%.

The sequencing sample was made of naive CD4+ T cells from blood. This receptor was identified in a man aged 25-45 years with type 1 diabetes. The rearrangement links TRBV29-1 to TRBJ2-5; the match to TRBD2 covers 12 bases. CDR3 region: CSVTTSGSVGETQYF. CDR3 nucleotides: TGCAGCGTTACGACTAGCGGGAGCGTCGGAGAGACCCAGTACTTC.